The 32 T cell receptor beta chains below were found in one sample sequenced in a study of somatic mutations in cytotoxic T cells in rheumatoid arthritis (dated by TCRdb to about 2017). Receptor amplification or capture employed the immunoSEQ multiplex PCR assay. Entries here come from immuneACCESS through TCRdb and include only in-frame sequences with V and J called. Some clones fail to appear in such tables; in the studies checked, an unresolved V gene covers under half of the shortfall, and the cause of the remainder is unknown. Recorded for this sample are about 3,800 clones; approximately 81% of them occurred a single time. Approximately 24% of the sample goes to the ten largest clones. The specimen was CD8+ T cells sorted from blood. These receptors all come from an adult with rheumatoid arthritis.

This sequence joins TRBV15 and TRBJ2-3; the D gene is possibly TRBD1 (6 bases). Trimming shortened V by 1 base and J by 1 base, and 6 bases separated the two germline ends. Germline V gene data show CDR1 as LNHNV and CDR2 as YYDKDF (reference sequence). The CDR3 has 14 amino acids. The CDR3 DNA is TGTGCCACCAGCAGAGGACAGGGCACAGATACGCAGTATTTT. Amino acids: CATSRGQGTDTQYF.

The chain joins TRBV28 to TRBJ2-3; possibly TRBD2 for D (5 bases). Germline loops: CDR1 MDHEN, CDR2 SYDVKM. The CDR3 spans 14 residues. V was clipped by 3 bases and J by 5 bases, with 12 bases between them. Written as DNA, the CDR3 is TGTGCCAGCAGTTTCCAGCGGCGGTTAGATACGCAGTATTTT. Amino acids: CASSFQRRLDTQYF.

The chain is built from TRBV19 and TRBJ2-2, with D uncertain. The CDR3 is 16 residues long. Trimming left V 2 bases short and J 7 bases short, with 17 bases between. CDR1 LNHDA and CDR2 SQIVND come from the germline V gene (reference sequence). Written as DNA, the CDR3 is TGTGCCAGTAGTATATGGGCCGGTCCCTGGGGCGGGGAGCTGTTTTTT. Residues: CASSIWAGPWGGELFF.

This chain links TRBV14 with TRBJ1-2; TRBD1 might be the D (5 bases). Per germline, CDR1 SGHDN and CDR2 FVKESK. V gave up 4 bases and J gave up 5 bases, with 14 bases separating them. This CDR3 region has 14 residues. The CDR3 reads CASSPPAGTYGYTF. The CDR3 DNA reads as TGTGCCAGCAGCCCACCGGCAGGGACGTATGGCTACACCTTC.

V and J are TRBV30 and TRBJ2-3, with D unclear. V lost 5 bases and J 6 bases, leaving 6 bases between the germline ends. The germline V gene encodes CDR1 GTSNPN and CDR2 SVGIG (reference sequence). CDR3 length: 10 amino acids. In DNA, the CDR3 is TGTGCCTGGGGGCCCGATACGCAGTATTTT. Protein product: CAWGPDTQYF.

The chain recombines TRBV5-8 with TRBJ1-1; 12 bases are a match to TRBD1. The trim removed 4 bases at V and 5 bases at J, leaving 3 bases unmatched. This CDR3 is 14 amino acids long. In germline, CDR1 is SGHTS, CDR2 YDEGEE. The CDR3 reads CASSGTGGLTEAFF. The CDR3 nucleotides are TGTGCCAGCAGCGGGACAGGGGGCCTAACTGAAGCTTTCTTT.

This clone came up a few times. The V gene is TRBV7-9, the J gene TRBJ2-7; D gene ambiguous. The germline V gene encodes CDR1 SEHNR and CDR2 FQNEAQ (reference sequence). V dropped 8 bases and J dropped 3 bases, with 14 bases sitting between them. The CDR3 sequence is 13 residues long. The chain's CDR3 is CASLRTPSYEQYF. The CDR3, as DNA: TGTGCCAGCCTTCGGACCCCCAGCTACGAGCAGTACTTC.

The chain is built from TRBV30 and TRBJ1-4; the match to TRBD1 covers 7 bases. The CDR3 is made up of 14 amino acids. In germline, CDR1 is GTSNPN, CDR2 SVGIG (reference sequence). Germline trimming cut 4 bases from V and 7 bases from J; bases unmatched to any gene: 9. The chain's CDR3 is CAWTGGQGVEKLFF. DNA of the CDR3: TGTGCCTGGACTGGCGGGCAGGGGGTTGAAAAACTGTTTTTT.

V and J are TRBV29-1 and TRBJ1-4, with TRBD1 matching over 12 bases. Trimming removed 4 bases from V and 8 bases from J; junction bases left unmatched: 11. The CDR3 length is 16 residues. CDR1 and CDR2 from the germline V gene are SQVTM and ANQGSEA. CDR3 coding DNA: TGCAGCGTTGGGGGAGTCCCGGGACAGGGGGCGGAAAAACTGTTTTTT. Its protein product is CSVGGVPGQGAEKLFF. Full variable domain (rest looked up from reference TRBV29-1 and TRBJ1-4): SAVISQKPSRDICQRGTSLTIQCQVDSQVTMMFWYRQQPGQSLTLIATANQGSEATYESGFVIDKFPISRPNLTFSTLTVSNMSPEDSSIYLCSVGGVPGQGAEKLFFGSGTQLSVL.

V is TRBV4-3 and J is TRBJ2-7; 11 nucleotides agree with TRBD1. The CDR3 has 18 residues. The V gene end was trimmed by 1 base and the J gene end by 5 bases; junction bases not matched to a gene: 13. CDR1 and CDR2 from the germline V gene are LGHNA and YSLEER. CDR3 residues: CASSQGPGTGGLGNEQYF. CDR3 bases: TGCGCCAGCAGCCAAGGACCCGGGACAGGGGGTCTGGGAAACGAGCAGTACTTC.

The genes are TRBV7-2 and TRBJ2-2, with 11 bases aligning to TRBD2. The germline CDR1 and CDR2 sequences are SGHTA and FQGNSA. V was clipped by 4 bases and J by 5 bases; unmatched bases: 6. CDR3 length: 16 residues. The CDR3, as DNA: TGTGCCAGCAGCTCCCGAACTAGCGGGAGTACCGGGGAGCTGTTTTTT. Translation gives CASSSRTSGSTGELFF.

This clone is categorized as large. The rearrangement joins TRBV19 to TRBJ1-2; D perhaps matches TRBD1 (6 bases). Germline V gene sequence: CDR1 LNHDA, CDR2 SQIVND (reference sequence). V lost 9 bases to trimming and J lost 3 bases, with 17 bases between them. CDR3 size: 14 residues. The CDR3 coding sequence is TGTGCCAGCAACCTGGGTTCAGGGGACTATGGCTACACCTTC. Protein sequence: CASNLGSGDYGYTF.

This clone was counted once. V gene TRBV14 combines with J gene TRBJ2-5; 11 bases line up with TRBD1. The J call is in doubt because the DNA end fits TRBJ2-7 better. Germline V gene lookup returns CDR1 SGHDN and CDR2 FVKESK. This CDR3 spans 15 amino acids. CDR3 amino acids: CASSQRDRGAYEQYF. CDR3 nucleotide sequence: TGTGCCAGCAGCCAGCGGGACAGGGGGGCCTACGAGCAGTACTTC.

The chain recombines TRBV30 with TRBJ1-4, with a possible D match to TRBD1 (5 bases). This CDR3 spans 14 amino acids. With 0 bases removed from V and 8 bases from J, the gap between germline ends came to 13 bases. CDR1 GTSNPN and CDR2 SVGIG come from the germline V gene (reference sequence). This CDR3 reads CAWSVQDGREKLFF. In DNA form, the CDR3 reads TGTGCCTGGAGTGTACAGGATGGGCGGGAAAAACTGTTTTTT.

This clone appeared a single time. V is TRBV12-5 and J is TRBJ1-1, with unresolved D. Germline loops: CDR1 LGHNT, CDR2 FRNRAP. The V end lost 3 bases, the J end lost 5 bases, and 7 bases lay between the germline ends. The CDR3 is 12 residues long. CDR3 sequence (DNA): TGTGCTAGTGGTTTCCTGAGGACTGAAGCTTTCTTT. Residues: CASGFLRTEAFF.

This chain links TRBV23-1 with TRBJ1-2, with D perhaps matching TRBD1 (5 bases). TRBV23-1 is identified as an open reading frame with a role that is uncertain. The CDR3 consists of 15 residues. V dropped 0 bases and J dropped 4 bases, with 12 bases sitting between them. The CDR3 loop reads CASSQSGEGSYGYTF. CDR3 DNA sequence: TGCGCCAGCAGTCAATCGGGGGAGGGGAGCTATGGCTACACCTTC.

This clone appeared once. The CDR3 protein is CASSQEGQGHGYTF. The CDR3 DNA sequence: TGTGCCAGCAGCCAAGAAGGACAGGGGCATGGCTACACCTTC. V is TRBV14 and J is TRBJ1-2; TRBD1 agrees at 9 bases. V was clipped by 0 bases and J by 6 bases; unmatched bases: 2. Germline values: CDR1 SGHDN, CDR2 FVKESK. The CDR3 sequence is 14 residues long.

The chain recombines TRBV9 with TRBJ2-2; 10 bases agree with TRBD2. V trimming: 3 bases; J trimming: 6 bases; junction bases outside the gene matches: 5. Germline V gives CDR1 SGDLS, CDR2 YYNGEE. This CDR3 spans 15 amino acids. The CDR3 DNA is TGTGCCAGCAGCGACGGGACTAGCGATGCCGGGGAGCTGTTTTTT. Its translation: CASSDGTSDAGELFF.

The J gene is TRBJ1-2, the V gene TRBV28; the D gene is possibly TRBD1 (5 bases). The CDR3 spans 15 residues. Between the trimmed V and J ends, which lost 3 bases and 8 bases, there was a span of 19 bases. Germline loops: CDR1 MDHEN, CDR2 SYDVKM. The CDR3 DNA follows: TGTGCCAGCAGTTTGGCAGGGAACACCTGGAGGGGCTACACCTTC. Amino acids: CASSLAGNTWRGYTF.

V usage is TRBV28 and J usage is TRBJ1-5; no definite D call. CDR3 length equals 12 residues. Looked up from germline, CDR1 is MDHEN and CDR2 is SYDVKM. V was trimmed by 7 bases and J by 9 bases, leaving 13 bases between them. The DNA for the CDR3 is TGTGCCAGCACAACACCCCGCGGGCCCCAGCATTTT. As protein: CASTTPRGPQHF.

The J gene is TRBJ2-7, the V gene TRBV13; the D gene is possibly TRBD1 (5 bases). Germline V gene lookup returns CDR1 PRHDT and CDR2 FYEKMQ (reference sequence). This CDR3 is built from 13 residues. The germline V and J ends were trimmed by 4 bases and 2 bases, with 9 bases remaining between them. CDR3 coding DNA: TGTGCCAGCAGCTCACAGGAAACCTACGAGCAGTACTTC. Protein product: CASSSQETYEQYF.

This rearrangement joins TRBV19 to TRBJ2-3, with a weak D call TRBD1 (6 bases). V was shortened by 5 bases and J by 0 bases, with 15 bases between the two germline ends. The germline gives CDR1 LNHDA, CDR2 SQIVND (reference sequence). The CDR3 spans 16 residues. The CDR3 DNA sequence: TGTGCCAGTAGTCTCACAGGGATGACTAGCACAGATACGCAGTATTTT. Translation gives CASSLTGMTSTDTQYF.

This rearrangement joins TRBV27 to TRBJ1-2, with D maybe TRBD1 (5 bases). The CDR3 has 13 residues. V gave up 6 bases and J gave up 2 bases, with 10 bases separating them. CDR1 and CDR2 from the germline V gene are MNHEY and SMNVEV (reference sequence). The CDR3 reads CASSREGNYGYTF. The CDR3 DNA is TGTGCCAGCAGCCGTGAGGGGAACTATGGCTACACCTTC.

This sequence joins TRBV25-1 and TRBJ2-1; D gene uncertain. This CDR3 is 14 amino acids long. Germline V CDR1 and CDR2: MGHDK, SYGVNS. Trimming took off 8 bases at V and 6 bases at J, with 17 bases between the two ends. The CDR3 loop reads CASHESSRTNEQFF. CDR3 DNA sequence: TGTGCCAGCCATGAATCCTCACGTACCAATGAGCAGTTCTTC.

The J gene is TRBJ2-3, the V gene TRBV9; D is possibly TRBD2 (6 bases). The germline V gene encodes CDR1 SGDLS and CDR2 YYNGEE. V lost 4 bases and J 5 bases, leaving 17 bases between the germline ends. The length of the CDR3 is 15 residues. CDR3 in amino acids: CASSYLGGKVDTQYF. In DNA form, the CDR3 reads TGTGCCAGCAGCTACTTGGGGGGAAAGGTAGATACGCAGTATTTT.

This rearrangement joins TRBV27 to TRBJ2-7; D is unclear. This CDR3 has 13 residues. Trimming removed 5 bases at V and 3 bases at J, with 11 bases between. Germline values: CDR1 MNHEY, CDR2 SMNVEV (reference sequence). CDR3 residues: CASSHGPGYEQYF. The CDR3 nucleotides read TGTGCCAGCAGTCACGGGCCGGGCTACGAGCAGTACTTC.

The chain recombines TRBV4-1 with TRBJ1-2, with D possibly matching TRBD1 (5 bases). Trimming removed 0 bases at V and 7 bases at J, with 12 bases between. CDR3 length: 14 amino acids. Germline loops: CDR1 MGHRA, CDR2 YSYEKL. The CDR3 spells CASSQDRQLAGYTF. The CDR3 coding sequence is TGCGCCAGCAGCCAAGATAGACAGTTGGCTGGCTACACCTTC.

The rearrangement uses TRBV5-1 and TRBJ2-5, with 9 bases aligning to TRBD1. Gene TRBJ2-7 matches the end of the DNA better, so the J call may be wrong. The CDR3 spans 14 residues. Germline CDR1 is SGHRS and CDR2 is YFSETQ. CDR3 bases: TGCGCCAGCAGCCCTACACAGGGGGCTTACGAGCAGTACTTC. This gives the protein CASSPTQGAYEQYF.

The gene calls are TRBV7-2 and TRBJ2-1; 7 bases are shared with TRBD1. J gave up 7 bases and V 5 bases, and 14 bases lay outside the gene matches. Germline CDR1 SGHTA, CDR2 FQGNSA. CDR3 size: 16 residues. The CDR3 coding sequence is TGTGCCAGCAGCCCTCGGGCAGGGGGTAGTGGGAATGAGCAGTTCTTC. Its protein is CASSPRAGGSGNEQFF.

The count of this clone is one. The genes are TRBV27 and TRBJ2-7; TRBD1 matches at 12 bases. CDR1 is MNHEY, CDR2 SMNVEV, per germline (reference sequence). CDR3 length equals 14 residues. Trimming at V came to 4 bases and at J to 7 bases, leaving 5 bases not matched to a gene. CDR3 in DNA: TGTGCCAGCAGTTCCGGGACAGGGGGCTTTGAGCAGTACTTC. Translation gives CASSSGTGGFEQYF.

V and J are TRBV28 and TRBJ1-5; the D gene is possibly TRBD1 (6 bases). The CDR3 has 15 amino acids. V lost 4 bases, J lost 5 bases, and 15 bases lay in between. CDR1 is MDHEN, CDR2 SYDVKM, per germline. The CDR3 coding sequence is TGTGCCAGCAGTTCCCCGGGGGCGGTGGATCAGCCCCAGCATTTT. Protein product: CASSSPGAVDQPQHF.

V is TRBV15 and J is TRBJ1-5; TRBD1 agrees at 10 bases. The junction had 8 bases not matched to a gene; V was cut back by 5 bases and J by 7 bases. Germline V lookup: CDR1 LNHNV, CDR2 YYDKDF (reference sequence). CDR3 length: 15 residues. In DNA, the CDR3 is TGTGCCACCAGCGGGGACAGGGGATCTTTCCAGCCCCAGCATTTT. It specifies CATSGDRGSFQPQHF.